The 25 T cell receptor beta chains reported below all come from one sample, sequenced in a study of cytomegalovirus exposure and HLA in healthy donors. The PCR employed 60 Vbeta primers together with 13 Jbeta primers. The assay was immunoSEQ multiplex PCR, and TCRdb's table has in-frame clones only and misses some. The sample comprises some 130,000 clones, 75% to 85% of which are singletons, and approximately 2.8% rests with the top ten. The sample taken for sequencing was PBMCs. Receptors were obtained from a female donor in good health and CMV-seronegative.

This clone was seen a few times. The chain carries TRBV6-5 and TRBJ1-5, with D hard to call. The CDR3 totals 15 residues. The V end was cut by 0 bases, the J end by 0 bases, with 6 bases between. Per germline, CDR1 MNHEY and CDR2 SVGAGI. The CDR3 nucleotides are TGTGCCAGCAGTTACTCGAGCATTAGCAATCAGCCCCAGCATTTT. Amino acid sequence: CASSYSSISNQPQHF.

The chain combines TRBV28 with TRBJ1-1; perhaps TRBD1 as D (5 bases). This CDR3 has 14 amino acids. Per the germline V gene, CDR1 is MDHEN and CDR2 is SYDVKM. Between the trimmed V and J ends, which lost 6 bases and 4 bases, there was a span of 15 bases. The CDR3 nucleotides read TGTGCCAGCAGCTCTCCGGCGGGGGTCACTGAAGCTTTCTTT. The encoded protein is CASSSPAGVTEAFF.

This clone was recorded only once. The V gene is TRBV5-1, the J gene TRBJ1-1; the match to TRBD1 covers 7 bases. The germline V gene encodes CDR1 SGHRS and CDR2 YFSETQ. The junction had 11 bases not matched to a gene; V was cut back by 4 bases and J by 11 bases. The CDR3 has 13 residues. The CDR3 DNA reads as TGCGCCAGCAGCGGGGACAGTTTGCCTGCGGCTTTCTTT. It codes for CASSGDSLPAAFF.

V usage is TRBV6-5 and J usage is TRBJ1-2; 7 nucleotides align to TRBD1. V shed 6 bases and J 7 bases; nucleotides not matched to a gene: 5. The CDR3 extends over 12 amino acids. Germline V lookup: CDR1 MNHEY, CDR2 SVGAGI. The DNA of the CDR3 is TGTGCCAGCAGCCCAAACAGGGGTGGCTACACCTTC. As protein: CASSPNRGGYTF.

The chain carries TRBV6-1 and TRBJ2-3; D call uncertain. This CDR3 has 13 amino acids. Trimming removed 6 bases from V and 0 bases from J, with 7 bases in between. Germline V gene data show CDR1 as MNHNS and CDR2 as SASEGT. The CDR3 DNA is TGTGCCAGCAGGACTGGGAGCACAGATACGCAGTATTTT. It codes for CASRTGSTDTQYF.

For this clone: Distinct nucleotide sequences in the sample also encode this CDR3. This chain links TRBV4-3 with TRBJ2-7; TRBD2 might be the D (5 bases). The CDR3 length is 13 residues. The germline CDR1 and CDR2 sequences are LGHNA and YSLEER. Trimming removed 0 bases at V and 4 bases at J, with 7 bases between. CDR3 protein: CASSQDRGYEQYF. The CDR3 DNA sequence: TGCGCCAGCAGCCAAGATCGGGGTTACGAGCAGTACTTC.

This chain connects TRBV7-9 to TRBJ2-7; 12 bases are shared with TRBD1. The CDR3 has 15 amino acids. V lost 5 bases, J lost 7 bases, and 9 bases stayed unmatched. The germline V gene encodes CDR1 SEHNR and CDR2 FQNEAQ (reference sequence). The DNA for the CDR3 is TGTGCCAGCAGCCAAACGGGACAGGGGGCGGGGGAGCAGTACTTC. It encodes CASSQTGQGAGEQYF.

The rearrangement joins TRBV6-6 to TRBJ2-1; perhaps TRBD2 as D (5 bases). This CDR3 has 12 amino acids. In germline, CDR1 is MNHNY, CDR2 SVGAGI (reference sequence). Trimming pared 2 bases from V and 9 bases from J, leaving 8 bases between. CDR3 bases: TGTGCCAGCAGTTACCCGGGGAGTGAGCAGTTCTTC. This translates into CASSYPGSEQFF.

This sequence joins TRBV5-4 and TRBJ2-7, with 7 nucleotides matching TRBD1. Germline V CDR1 and CDR2: SGHNT, YYREEE (reference sequence). V lost 2 bases to trimming and J lost 6 bases; unmatched junction nucleotides: 5. The length of the CDR3 is 13 residues. The CDR3 DNA reads TGTGCCAGCAGCTTAGAGGGGGCGTCCGAGCAGTACTTC. Amino acids: CASSLEGASEQYF. The full variable domain, completed using reference TRBV5-4 and TRBJ2-7, is ETGVTQSPTHLIKTRGQQVTLRCSSQSGHNTVSWYQQALGQGPQFIFQYYREEENGRGNFPPRFSGLQFPNYSSELNVNALELDDSALYLCASSLEGASEQYFGPGTRLTVT.

This rearrangement joins TRBV15 to TRBJ1-6; D gene uncertain. The CDR3 loop spans 19 amino acids. V lost 1 base, J lost 4 bases, and 20 bases lay in between. Germline V gene data show CDR1 as LNHNV and CDR2 as YYDKDF (reference sequence). DNA of the CDR3: TGTGCCACCAGCAGAGTTATCGGGTCCCGAGGAAGATATAATTCACCCCTCCACTTT. This encodes CATSRVIGSRGRYNSPLHF.

The chain is built from TRBV9 and TRBJ2-1; possible D gene TRBD1, 9 bases. The V gene lost 4 bases and the J gene lost 2 bases, with 22 bases spanning the gap. CDR1 is SGDLS, CDR2 YYNGEE, per germline. This CDR3 is built from 18 residues. Here the CDR3 reads CASSPNRGLSGTYNEQFF. The DNA of the CDR3 is TGTGCCAGCAGCCCCAACAGGGGGCTTAGCGGGACCTACAATGAGCAGTTCTTC.

V gene TRBV6-6 combines with J gene TRBJ2-7; 11 bases fit TRBD1. Germline V gene data show CDR1 as MNHNY and CDR2 as SVGAGI (reference sequence). The CDR3 is made up of 15 amino acids. V was pared by 2 bases and J by 3 bases, with 3 bases of the junction left unmatched. The CDR3 nucleotides are TGTGCCAGCAGTTACGGGGGACAGGGGGGCTACGAGCAGTACTTC. Amino acid sequence: CASSYGGQGGYEQYF.

This chain joins TRBV4-3 and TRBJ2-5; D is unclear. The DNA end favors TRBJ2-7, so the J call may be wrong. The CDR3 has 13 residues. Looked up from germline, CDR1 is LGHNA and CDR2 is YSLEER. CDR3 in DNA: TGCGCCAGCAGCCCAGATAGCTCCTACGAGCAGTACTTC. This sequence encodes CASSPDSSYEQYF.

V and J are TRBV7-2 and TRBJ2-1; TRBD2 might be the D (6 bases). Germline lookup yields CDR1 SGHTA and CDR2 FQGNSA. CDR3 length: 15 residues. V dropped 0 bases and J dropped 6 bases, with 12 bases sitting between them. CDR3 loop: CASSLAGGVFNEQFF. The DNA for the CDR3 is TGTGCCAGCAGCTTAGCGGGCGGGGTTTTCAATGAGCAGTTCTTC.

This chain links TRBV2 with TRBJ2-3, with D unclear. The CDR3 extends over 11 amino acids. Germline V CDR1 and CDR2: SNHLY, FYNNEI. The V end was cut by 6 bases, the J end by 4 bases, with 5 bases between. This CDR3 reads CASSYSDTQYF. CDR3 nucleotides: TGTGCCAGCAGCTATTCAGATACGCAGTATTTT.

The chain couples TRBV29-1 to TRBJ2-1, with TRBD1 matching 8 bases. Germline CDR1 is SQVTM and CDR2 is ANQGSEA. Trimming took 4 bases from V and 15 from J; bases not matched to a gene: 11. This CDR3 is built from 12 residues. CDR3: CSVGLTGEARFF. DNA of the CDR3: TGCAGCGTTGGACTGACAGGGGAGGCTAGGTTCTTC.

This clone was counted a single time. The gene calls are TRBV27 and TRBJ2-5; D is possibly TRBD2 (5 bases). The germline V and J ends were trimmed by 5 bases and 1 base, with 8 bases remaining between them. The CDR3 runs to 13 residues. CDR1 is MNHEY and CDR2 is SMNVEV in the germline V gene (reference sequence). This CDR3 reads CASSVGVQETQYF. The CDR3 DNA reads as TGTGCCAGCAGTGTGGGAGTCCAAGAGACCCAGTACTTC.

The chain links TRBV9 to TRBJ1-1; 7 nucleotides line up with TRBD1. V shed 3 bases, J shed 4 bases, and the junction held 6 bases outside the gene matches. There are 14 residues in the CDR3. CDR1 and CDR2 from the germline V gene are SGDLS and YYNGEE. The CDR3 nucleotides read TGTGCCAGCAGCGCCGGGGACAGTCTCACTGAAGCTTTCTTT. Amino acids: CASSAGDSLTEAFF.

This rearrangement joins TRBV5-1 to TRBJ1-1, with a possible D match to TRBD1 (5 bases). Trimming removed 4 bases from V and 8 bases from J, with 24 bases in between. Germline CDR1 is SGHRS and CDR2 is YFSETQ. The CDR3 length is 16 residues. CDR3 amino acids: CASSPQAGRRPWEAFF. DNA for the CDR3: TGCGCCAGCAGCCCTCAGGCAGGGCGAAGGCCCTGGGAAGCTTTCTTT.

The chain employs TRBV7-9 and TRBJ2-2; perhaps TRBD2 as D (5 bases). The CDR3 has 15 residues. Germline assignment: CDR1 SEHNR and CDR2 FQNEAQ (reference sequence). V gave up 5 bases and J gave up 2 bases, with 12 bases separating them. The CDR3 loop reads CASSKTSGNTGELFF. The CDR3 DNA is TGTGCCAGCAGCAAAACTAGTGGAAACACCGGGGAGCTGTTTTTT.

The chain has TRBV4-1 and TRBJ2-7; 7 nucleotides line up with TRBD2. The germline V gene has CDR1 MGHRA and CDR2 YSYEKL. There are 16 residues in the CDR3. Trimming removed 4 bases from V and 2 bases from J; junction bases left unmatched: 11. CDR3 protein: CASSPNQAGSAYEQYF. In DNA, the CDR3 is TGCGCCAGCAGCCCCAATCAAGCGGGGTCCGCCTACGAGCAGTACTTC.

The chain couples TRBV10-1 to TRBJ1-5; TRBD1 might be the D (5 bases). Germline-derived CDR1 and CDR2 are WNHNN and SYGVQD (reference sequence). The V gene lost 11 bases and the J gene lost 0 bases, with 23 bases spanning the gap. The CDR3 spans 17 residues. CDR3 bases: TGCGCCCCCCGGGGGTTCCTCGGCCATCATAGCAATCAGCCCCAGCATTTT. It is translated as CAPRGFLGHHSNQPQHF.

The count of this clone is one. This chain joins TRBV7-8 and TRBJ2-1; 12 bases are a match to TRBD2. Germline lookup yields CDR1 SGHVS and CDR2 FQNEAQ. Losses at the gene ends were 5 bases for V and 3 bases for J; bases not matched to a gene: 17. CDR3 length: 20 residues. CDR3 region: CASSPTALAGGPLNYNEQFF. In nucleotides, the CDR3 is TGTGCCAGCAGCCCGACCGCCCTAGCGGGAGGGCCTTTGAACTACAATGAGCAGTTCTTC.

This chain uses TRBV15 with TRBJ1-6; tentatively, D is TRBD1 (6 bases). The CDR3 runs to 14 residues. Germline lookup yields CDR1 LNHNV and CDR2 YYDKDF (reference sequence). V lost 5 bases and J 9 bases, leaving 14 bases between the germline ends. CDR3 sequence reads: CATSQGGGFSPLHF. CDR3 sequence (DNA): TGTGCCACCAGCCAAGGGGGGGGCTTTTCACCCCTCCACTTT.

This chain connects TRBV2 to TRBJ1-4; 7 nucleotides align to TRBD1. CDR3 length: 14 residues. Germline lookup yields CDR1 SNHLY and CDR2 FYNNEI. The V gene end was trimmed by 6 bases and the J gene end by 5 bases; junction bases not matched to a gene: 6. In nucleotides, the CDR3 is TGTGCCAGCAGCCGACAGGGATCCAATGAAAAACTGTTTTTT. Translation: CASSRQGSNEKLFF.